The 2 T cell receptor beta chains below all came from one sample that was sequenced in a study of T-cell reconstitution after alpha-beta-depleted transplantation in children. TCRbeta library construction was performed incorporating unique molecular identifiers. One entry per CDR3 protein, called by TCRdb with MiXCR from the PCR reads. Of 700,000 to 950,000 distinct CDR3 sequences in the sample, about 16% were seen once. This material consisted of PBMCs, mostly from graft donor cells, taken 360 days after TCRalphabeta/CD19-depleted stem cell transplant. The receptors come from a male patient between 10 and 17 years old who had a stem cell transplant for acute lymphoblastic leukemia, so the T cells may come from the graft donor.

This clonotype was picked up many times. The genes are TRBV27 and TRBJ1-1; tentative D call: TRBD1 (5 bases). The CDR3 extends over 16 amino acids. V lost 5 bases to trimming and J lost 7 bases, with 23 bases between them. From germline, CDR1 is MNHEY and CDR2 SMNVEV (reference sequence). For the CDR3, the DNA is TGTGCCAGCAGTCCGGTAACACAGCTCCCTGGGGGTGAAGCTTTCTTT. The encoded protein is CASSPVTQLPGGEAFF.

This clonotype was seen a handful of times. The chain recombines TRBV29-1 with TRBJ2-7, with 7 bases identical to TRBD1. Per the germline V gene, CDR1 is SQVTM and CDR2 is ANQGSEA. This CDR3 is built from 13 residues. CDR3 DNA: TGCAGTGCTTCTCGGACAGGTCTTATCGAGCAGTACTTC. It codes for CSASRTGLIEQYF.